Included here is one T cell receptor beta chain sequence, with context. Germline CDR1 and CDR2: SQVTM and ANQGSEA. The CDR3 runs to 14 residues. This sample is drawn from a study of T cells expressing NK-cell markers. In the study overall: Out of eight donors sequenced, seven tested HCMV-seropositive and the remaining one seronegative.

No DNA is given; TCRdb re-called the 5' RACE reads and lists each CDR3 protein once. The ten most abundant clones cover approximately 3.5% of a sample with 550,000 to 600,000 distinct CDR3 sequences. The chain links TRBV29-1 to TRBJ2-7; TCRdb's D call of TRBD1 is untestable without DNA. The TCR comes from a man aged 18 to 30 in good health. Sequenced input: blood T cells: a sorted CD56 or NKG2C T cell subset, CD4+ or CD8+ T cells, or bulk PBMC T cells (not recorded which). The CDR3 sequence is CSARTGGYSYEQYF.